Here is one T cell receptor (beta chain) with its context. The data were obtained in a study of T cell responses to AZD1222 COVID-19 vaccine. Trimming removed 6 bases from V and 1 base from J, with 30 bases in between. Germline assignment: CDR1 MNHEY and CDR2 SMNVEV (reference sequence). This CDR3 has 20 residues. Only in-frame clones appear in the TCRdb table, and some are missing; sequencing was by immunoSEQ multiplex PCR. The sample lists roughly 150,000 clones; roughly 93% were seen once. The specimen comprised peripheral blood, sampled 28 days after the second AZD1222 dose. The V and J genes are TRBV27 and TRBJ1-2; possible D gene TRBD1, 6 bases. The sequence derives from an adult who received the AZD1222 COVID-19 vaccine. The CDR3 protein is CASSQSPRFIQGRFNYGYTF. The DNA of the CDR3 is TGTGCCAGCAGCCAAAGCCCCAGATTCATTCAGGGGAGGTTTAACTATGGCTACACCTTC.